The 17 T cell receptor beta chains presented below share a single source sample, sequenced in a study of pediatric ulcerative colitis. The assay was immunoSEQ multiplex PCR, and TCRdb's table has in-frame clones only and misses some. In the table there are 40,000 to 60,000 clones, about 79% of which are singletons. The rectum was sampled with one to two pinch biopsies at colonoscopy. Sequenced: gut tissue. These receptors were collected from a girl under 18 with moderate ulcerative colitis.

The chain couples TRBV6-1 to TRBJ1-5, with D hard to call. The V end was cut by 5 bases, the J end by 5 bases, with 10 bases between. There are 13 residues in the CDR3. CDR1 is MNHNS, CDR2 SASEGT, per germline. CDR3 sequence reads: CASSKLRDQPQHF. The CDR3 DNA reads TGTGCCAGCAGTAAACTTAGGGATCAGCCCCAGCATTTT.

The CDR3 DNA follows: TGTGCCAGTAGTATCCTCTTGATGAGAGAGCAGTACTTC. Its protein product is CASSILLMREQYF. The gene calls are TRBV19 and TRBJ2-7; D is undetermined. Deletions cut 3 bases from V and 7 bases from J, with 13 bases between. Germline V gene lookup returns CDR1 LNHDA and CDR2 SQIVND (reference sequence). This CDR3 contains 13 residues. The whole variable domain, remainder taken from reference TRBV19 and TRBJ2-7, is DGGITQSPKYLFRKEGQNVTLSCEQNLNHDAMYWYRQDPGQGLRLIYYSQIVNDFQKGDIAEGYSVSREKKESFPLTVTSAQKNPTAFYLCASSILLMREQYFGPGTRLTVT.

The gene calls are TRBV11-2 and TRBJ2-7; 8 bases are shared with TRBD1. CDR3 length: 13 amino acids. V trimming: 8 bases; J trimming: 1 base; junction bases outside the gene matches: 4. Per the germline V gene, CDR1 is SGHAT and CDR2 is FQNNGV. The CDR3 reads CASGRQGSYEQYF. Written as DNA, the CDR3 is TGTGCCAGCGGCCGACAGGGGTCCTACGAGCAGTACTTC.

The CDR3 here is CASSPIESGGTGEQFF. The DNA of the CDR3 is TGTGCCAGTAGTCCGATTGAAAGCGGGGGGACGGGTGAGCAGTTCTTC. The chain recombines TRBV19 with TRBJ2-1; TRBD2 agrees at 9 bases. Germline V gene sequence: CDR1 LNHDA, CDR2 SQIVND (reference sequence). V was clipped by 5 bases and J by 9 bases; unmatched bases: 14. This CDR3 has 16 amino acids.

The CDR3 bases are TGCAGCGTTGTAAGGGGCCCCAGCGGGGACAATGAGCAGTTCTTC. Amino acid sequence: CSVVRGPSGDNEQFF. The chain couples TRBV29-1 to TRBJ2-1; 7 positions agree with TRBD2. Germline V gene data show CDR1 as SQVTM and CDR2 as ANQGSEA. The CDR3 consists of 15 residues. The ends lost 4 bases at V and 5 bases at J; junction bases unmatched: 11.

The chain joins TRBV5-1 to TRBJ1-2; D perhaps matches TRBD1 (5 bases). V lost 0 bases to trimming and J lost 6 bases, with 9 bases between them. In germline, CDR1 is SGHRS, CDR2 YFSETQ. The CDR3 covers 13 residues. CDR3 sequence reads: CASSLGQGDGYTF. DNA for the CDR3: TGCGCCAGCAGCTTGGGCCAGGGTGATGGCTACACCTTC.

The chain uses TRBV7-8 and TRBJ2-1, with a tentative D call TRBD2 (5 bases). V lost 6 bases to trimming and J lost 6 bases, with 12 bases between them. The germline gives CDR1 SGHVS, CDR2 FQNEAQ. The CDR3 consists of 13 residues. The CDR3 loop is CASSHGLINEQFF. The CDR3 DNA follows: TGTGCCAGCAGTCACGGACTCATCAATGAGCAGTTCTTC.

The CDR3 spells CASSLDNEQFF. DNA for the CDR3: TGTGCCAGCAGCTTGGACAATGAGCAGTTCTTC. The chain joins TRBV5-8 to TRBJ2-1; no clear D. The germline V gene encodes CDR1 SGHTS and CDR2 YDEGEE. The CDR3 runs 11 residues. The germline V and J ends were trimmed by 0 bases and 5 bases, with 0 bases remaining between them. The complete variable domain, with remaining parts taken from reference TRBV5-8 and TRBJ2-1, reads EAGVTQSPTHLIKTRGQQATLRCSPISGHTSVYWYQQALGLGLQFLLWYDEGEERNRGNFPPRFSGRQFPNYSSELNVNALELEDSALYLCASSLDNEQFFGPGTRLTVL.

This clone was seen only a few times. The chain joins TRBV19 to TRBJ1-1; maybe TRBD1 (6 bases). V was clipped by 4 bases and J by 1 base, with 10 bases between them. Germline loops: CDR1 LNHDA, CDR2 SQIVND (reference sequence). The CDR3 extends over 14 amino acids. CDR3 protein: CASSTTGQNTEAFF. CDR3 in DNA: TGTGCCAGTAGTACGACGGGACAGAACACTGAAGCTTTCTTT.

V gene TRBV10-3 combines with J gene TRBJ2-3; 12 nucleotides agree with TRBD2. The V and J ends lost 4 bases and 2 bases, in that order; junction bases with no gene match: 10. The CDR3 has 18 residues. Looked up from germline, CDR1 is ENHRY and CDR2 is SYGVKD. The CDR3 nucleotides read TGTGCCATCAGTGGTCTAGCGGGAGGGTCCCCTTACACAGATACGCAGTATTTT. Encoded protein: CAISGLAGGSPYTDTQYF.

The chain joins TRBV6-6 to TRBJ1-3, with TRBD1 matching 7 bases. V trimming: 6 bases; J trimming: 4 bases; junction bases outside the gene matches: 6. Germline CDR1 and CDR2: MNHNY and SVGAGI (reference sequence). This CDR3 is 14 amino acids long. In nucleotides, the CDR3 is TGTGCCAGCAGACCCGGGACAGTGGGAAACACCATATATTTT. This codes for CASRPGTVGNTIYF.

The rearrangement uses TRBV14 and TRBJ2-6; TRBD1 is a possible D gene (6 bases). This CDR3 has 17 amino acids. The V end lost 4 bases, the J end lost 4 bases, and 17 bases lay between the germline ends. The V gene's germline CDR1 is SGHDN and CDR2 FVKESK. CDR3 sequence reads: CASSPLYRASGANVLTF. CDR3 coding DNA: TGTGCCAGCAGCCCTCTTTACAGGGCATCGGGGGCCAACGTCCTGACTTTC.

V and J are TRBV7-2 and TRBJ1-5; D gene uncertain. Germline V lookup: CDR1 SGHTA, CDR2 FQGNSA. The CDR3 has 20 amino acids. Trimming cost V 0 bases and J 6 bases, with 27 bases left between them. CDR3 sequence (DNA): TGTGCCAGCAGCTTAGCGCCCCCGAGGGAGACTTTGGGGAGTGGTCAGCCCCAGCATTTT. Protein product: CASSLAPPRETLGSGQPQHF. The full variable domain, rest sourced from reference TRBV7-2 and TRBJ1-5, is GAGVSQSPSNKVTEKGKDVELRCDPISGHTALYWYRQSLGQGLEFLIYFQGNSAPDKSGLPSDRFSAERTGGSVSTLTIQRTQQEDSAVYLCASSLAPPRETLGSGQPQHFGDGTRLSIL.

J is TRBJ1-5 and V is TRBV11-2, with D possibly being TRBD1 (6 bases). The CDR3 runs to 15 residues. The V end was cut by 1 base, the J end by 2 bases, with 9 bases between. Germline V lookup: CDR1 SGHAT, CDR2 FQNNGV. The CDR3 sequence: CASSLGAGGNQPQHF. CDR3 coding DNA: TGTGCCAGCAGCTTAGGGGCAGGGGGCAATCAGCCCCAGCATTTT. The full variable domain, its missing parts supplied by reference TRBV11-2 and TRBJ1-5, is EAGVAQSPRYKIIEKRQSVAFWCNPISGHATLYWYQQILGQGPKLLIQFQNNGVVDDSQLPKDRFSAERLKGVDSTLKIQPAKLEDSAVYLCASSLGAGGNQPQHFGDGTRLSIL.

In nucleotides, the CDR3 is TGTGCCAGCAGCTCCAACCAGGGGGTCTATGGCTACACCTTC. Its protein product is CASSSNQGVYGYTF. J is TRBJ1-2 and V is TRBV7-9; 7 bases agree with TRBD1. The CDR3 extends over 14 amino acids. Germline-derived CDR1 and CDR2 are SEHNR and FQNEAQ (reference sequence). V was clipped by 4 bases and J by 4 bases; unmatched bases: 6.

The chain carries TRBV18 and TRBJ2-3, with D possibly TRBD1 on 6 matching bases. The V gene's germline CDR1 is KGHSH and CDR2 LQKENI. V was clipped by 0 bases and J by 2 bases, with 9 bases between them. The CDR3 covers 15 residues. The chain's CDR3 is CASSPPDRFTDTQYF. The CDR3 region has the DNA TGTGCCAGCTCACCACCCGACAGGTTCACAGATACGCAGTATTTT.

The V call is TRBV5-1, the J call TRBJ2-7; D call uncertain. The CDR3 spans 16 residues. V lost 4 bases to trimming and J lost 2 bases, with 19 bases between them. Per germline, CDR1 SGHRS and CDR2 YFSETQ. CDR3 sequence reads: CASSLGGSGYTYEQYF. The CDR3 DNA sequence: TGCGCCAGCAGCCTCGGCGGTTCCGGGTATACCTACGAGCAGTACTTC.